These 19 T cell receptor beta chains were sequenced from one sample in a study of T cell changes during pregnancy in multiple sclerosis. Repertoires were generated with immunoSEQ multiplex PCR, while TCRdb's copy carries only in-frame clones and drops some. The data contain some 80,000 clones, nearly 95% of them singletons. Specimen: CD4+ T cells from peripheral blood mononuclear cells, collected after pregnancy. The source is a female donor with multiple sclerosis, enrolled in a pregnancy study.

The chain couples TRBV28 to TRBJ2-2, with 9 bases aligning to TRBD2. J lost 1 base, V lost 6 bases, and 6 bases had no gene match. Germline CDR1 is MDHEN and CDR2 is SYDVKM. The CDR3 consists of 16 residues. Written as DNA, the CDR3 is TGTGCCAGCAGCCCTGATAGCGGGGGGAACACCGGGGAGCTGTTTTTT. Protein product: CASSPDSGGNTGELFF.

The rearrangement links TRBV2 to TRBJ2-7; 9 bases match TRBD1. The ends lost 4 bases at V and 2 bases at J; junction bases unmatched: 3. Germline V gives CDR1 SNHLY, CDR2 FYNNEI. The CDR3 contains 14 residues. This CDR3 reads CASSVDRGAYEQYF. The CDR3, as DNA: TGTGCCAGCAGTGTGGACAGGGGCGCCTACGAGCAGTACTTC.

The V and J genes are TRBV11-2 and TRBJ1-1, with TRBD1 matching over 12 bases. Looked up from germline, CDR1 is SGHAT and CDR2 is FQNNGV. The CDR3 consists of 16 residues. J lost 2 bases, V lost 3 bases, and 4 bases had no gene match. The CDR3 DNA is TGTGCCAGCAGCTTCCCGGGACAGGGGGCTAACACTGAAGCTTTCTTT. As protein: CASSFPGQGANTEAFF. Drawing the rest from reference TRBV11-2 and TRBJ1-1, the complete variable domain is EAGVAQSPRYKIIEKRQSVAFWCNPISGHATLYWYQQILGQGPKLLIQFQNNGVVDDSQLPKDRFSAERLKGVDSTLKIQPAKLEDSAVYLCASSFPGQGANTEAFFGQGTRLTVV.

The rearrangement links TRBV19 to TRBJ2-1, with 13 bases lining up with TRBD2. This CDR3 has 17 residues. Trimming cost V 5 bases and J 1 base; bases outside gene matches: 5. Germline values: CDR1 LNHDA, CDR2 SQIVND (reference sequence). CDR3 residues: CASSLGTSGKSYNEQFF. DNA of the CDR3: TGTGCCAGTAGTTTAGGGACTAGCGGGAAGTCCTACAATGAGCAGTTCTTC.

The chain couples TRBV5-5 to TRBJ2-5; 8 bases map to TRBD2. This CDR3 contains 16 residues. With V trimmed by 4 bases and J by 4 bases, 12 bases remained unmatched. In germline, CDR1 is SGHKS, CDR2 YYEKEE (reference sequence). CDR3 protein: CASSPSLAVKIETQYF. The CDR3 DNA follows: TGTGCCAGCAGCCCCTCACTAGCGGTTAAGATAGAGACCCAGTACTTC.

The chain recombines TRBV4-1 with TRBJ1-3; TRBD1 is a possible D gene (6 bases). Germline CDR1 and CDR2: MGHRA and YSYEKL. The V and J ends lost 1 base and 4 bases respectively, with 14 bases between them. This CDR3 comprises 16 residues. CDR3 protein: CASSQAGGASGNTIYF. The CDR3 DNA sequence: TGCGCCAGCAGCCAAGCCGGGGGGGCGAGCGGAAACACCATATATTTT.

The genes are TRBV5-6 and TRBJ2-1; 7 bases align to TRBD2. Losses at the gene ends were 2 bases for V and 5 bases for J; bases not matched to a gene: 7. The CDR3 contains 15 residues. The germline CDR1 and CDR2 sequences are SGHDT and YYEEEE. The CDR3 loop is CASSFAGTKNNEQFF. CDR3 coding DNA: TGTGCCAGCAGCTTTGCCGGGACTAAGAACAATGAGCAGTTCTTC.

J is TRBJ2-1 and V is TRBV5-6; TRBD2 matches at 12 bases. The CDR3 extends over 17 amino acids. Unmatched junction bases numbered 10, after V lost 3 bases and J lost 6 bases. Germline-derived CDR1 and CDR2 are SGHDT and YYEEEE. CDR3 sequence: CASSWRLAGVTVNEQFF. The CDR3, as DNA: TGTGCCAGCAGCTGGAGACTAGCGGGAGTTACAGTCAATGAGCAGTTCTTC.

The CDR3 coding sequence is TGTGCCACAAGGGAACCGGGACTTAGCACAGATACGCAGTATTTT. As protein: CATREPGLSTDTQYF. The chain recombines TRBV2 with TRBJ2-3; tentative D call: TRBD2 (6 bases). The germline CDR1 and CDR2 sequences are SNHLY and FYNNEI. Trimming removed 10 bases at V and 0 bases at J, with 17 bases between. CDR3 length equals 15 residues.

V is TRBV29-1 and J is TRBJ2-7; 8 positions match TRBD1. Germline V gives CDR1 SQVTM, CDR2 ANQGSEA. The V segment lost 5 bases and the J segment 4 bases; nucleotides outside the gene matches: 7. This CDR3 comprises 13 residues. The CDR3 protein is CSVLRGQGYEQYF. The CDR3 nucleotides are TGCAGCGTTCTCAGGGGGCAGGGGTACGAGCAGTACTTC.

The chain couples TRBV5-5 to TRBJ1-1; tentatively, D is TRBD1 (6 bases). Between the trimmed V and J ends, which lost 0 bases and 0 bases, there was a span of 12 bases. The CDR3 consists of 16 residues. Germline V gene sequence: CDR1 SGHKS, CDR2 YYEKEE (reference sequence). In nucleotides, the CDR3 is TGTGCCAGCAGCTTGGTAGAGACAGGACTGAACACTGAAGCTTTCTTT. This translates into CASSLVETGLNTEAFF.

The chain is built from TRBV19 and TRBJ2-2, with D maybe TRBD2 (6 bases). The CDR3 runs 14 residues. The germline V gene encodes CDR1 LNHDA and CDR2 SQIVND (reference sequence). V was shortened by 6 bases and J by 0 bases, with 8 bases between the two germline ends. The DNA of the CDR3 is TGTGCCAGTAGGCGGGGCCCGAACACCGGGGAGCTGTTTTTT. This sequence encodes CASRRGPNTGELFF.

This clone was recorded once. The V call is TRBV7-9, the J call TRBJ2-3; TRBD2 agrees at 8 bases. V lost 6 bases to trimming and J lost 6 bases; unmatched junction nucleotides: 8. The CDR3 has 14 residues. Germline V gene lookup returns CDR1 SEHNR and CDR2 FQNEAQ (reference sequence). The DNA of the CDR3 is TGTGCCAGCAGAGGGCTAGCGGGCCATGATACGCAGTATTTT. Its protein product is CASRGLAGHDTQYF.

The chain couples TRBV6-5 to TRBJ2-7; TRBD1 is a possible D gene (6 bases). The germline V and J ends were trimmed by 6 bases and 7 bases, with 19 bases remaining between them. The CDR3 spans 14 residues. CDR1 and CDR2 (germline): MNHEY, SVGAGI. CDR3 in DNA: TGTGCCAGCAGACGACAGGTCCCCTCAGGGGAGCAGTACTTC. Translation: CASRRQVPSGEQYF.

This chain links TRBV6-5 with TRBJ1-1; a possible D gene is TRBD1 (5 bases). With 2 bases removed from V and 9 bases from J, the gap between germline ends came to 10 bases. The CDR3 loop spans 12 amino acids. Germline V CDR1 and CDR2: MNHEY, SVGAGI. CDR3 region: CASSYTQGKAFF. CDR3 coding DNA: TGTGCCAGCAGTTACACCCAGGGTAAAGCTTTCTTT.

This clone was detected once. The chain employs TRBV5-1 and TRBJ1-1; no definite D call. There are 15 residues in the CDR3. With 3 bases removed from V and 0 bases from J, the gap between germline ends came to 12 bases. Looked up from germline, CDR1 is SGHRS and CDR2 is YFSETQ. CDR3 residues: CASSSVAGLNTEAFF. CDR3 nucleotides: TGCGCCAGCAGCTCAGTGGCGGGGTTGAACACTGAAGCTTTCTTT.

The chain links TRBV6-1 to TRBJ2-7; TRBD2 matches at 12 bases. Trimming took 5 bases from V and 4 from J; bases not matched to a gene: 3. The CDR3 is 14 residues long. Germline V gene data show CDR1 as MNHNS and CDR2 as SASEGT. DNA of the CDR3: TGTGCCAGCAGTCCCGGGACTAGCGGGTACGAGCAGTACTTC. It codes for CASSPGTSGYEQYF.

The V call is TRBV10-3, the J call TRBJ2-3; 9 bases agree with TRBD2. The CDR3 extends over 16 amino acids. Germline-derived CDR1 and CDR2 are ENHRY and SYGVKD. V shed 4 bases and J 1 base; nucleotides not matched to a gene: 6. This chain's CDR3 is CAISGLAGLGTDTQYF. The CDR3 nucleotides read TGTGCCATCAGTGGCCTAGCGGGACTCGGCACAGATACGCAGTATTTT.

The V gene is TRBV19, the J gene TRBJ2-1, with a weak D call TRBD1 (5 bases). The V and J ends lost 3 bases and 6 bases respectively, with 9 bases between them. Germline V gene sequence: CDR1 LNHDA, CDR2 SQIVND (reference sequence). The CDR3 has 13 amino acids. The chain's CDR3 is CASSIKGLNEQFF. In DNA form, the CDR3 reads TGTGCCAGTAGTATTAAGGGGCTCAATGAGCAGTTCTTC.